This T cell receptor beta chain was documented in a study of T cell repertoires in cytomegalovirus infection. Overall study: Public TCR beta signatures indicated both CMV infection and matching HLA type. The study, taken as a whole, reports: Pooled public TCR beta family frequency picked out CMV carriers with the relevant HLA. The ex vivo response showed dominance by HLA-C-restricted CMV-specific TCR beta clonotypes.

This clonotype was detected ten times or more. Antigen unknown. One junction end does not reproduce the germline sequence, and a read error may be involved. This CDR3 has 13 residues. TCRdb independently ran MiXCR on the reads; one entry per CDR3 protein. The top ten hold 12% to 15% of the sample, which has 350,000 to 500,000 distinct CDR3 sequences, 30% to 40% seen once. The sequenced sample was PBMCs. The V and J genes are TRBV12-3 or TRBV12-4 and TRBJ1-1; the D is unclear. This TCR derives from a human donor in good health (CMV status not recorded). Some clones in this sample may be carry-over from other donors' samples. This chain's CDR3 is CASSLAANTEAFF. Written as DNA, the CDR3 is TGTGCCAGCAGCTTAGCGGCGAACACTGAAGCTTTCTTT.